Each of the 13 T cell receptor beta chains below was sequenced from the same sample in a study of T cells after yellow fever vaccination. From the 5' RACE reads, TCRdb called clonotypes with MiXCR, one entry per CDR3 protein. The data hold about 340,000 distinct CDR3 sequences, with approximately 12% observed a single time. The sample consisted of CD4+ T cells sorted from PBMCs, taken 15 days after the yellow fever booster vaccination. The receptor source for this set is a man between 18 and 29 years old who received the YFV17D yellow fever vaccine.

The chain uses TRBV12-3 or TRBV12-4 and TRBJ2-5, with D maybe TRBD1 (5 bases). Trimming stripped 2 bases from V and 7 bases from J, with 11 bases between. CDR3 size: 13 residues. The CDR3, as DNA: TGTGCCAGCAGTTTAAGCAGGGCCGTGACCCAGTACTTC. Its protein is CASSLSRAVTQYF.

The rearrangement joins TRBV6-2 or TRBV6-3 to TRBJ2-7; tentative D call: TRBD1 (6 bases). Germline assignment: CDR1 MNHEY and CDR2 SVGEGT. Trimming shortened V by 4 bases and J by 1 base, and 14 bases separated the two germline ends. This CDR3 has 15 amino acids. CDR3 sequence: CASSSRSQGSYEQYV. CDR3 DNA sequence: TGTGCCAGCAGTTCGCGTTCTCAGGGGTCCTACGAGCAGTACGTC.

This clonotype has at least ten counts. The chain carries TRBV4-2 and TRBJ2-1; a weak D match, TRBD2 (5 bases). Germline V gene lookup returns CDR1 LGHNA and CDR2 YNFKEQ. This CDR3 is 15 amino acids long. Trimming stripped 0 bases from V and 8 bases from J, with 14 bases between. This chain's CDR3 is CASSQDRPDGDEQFF. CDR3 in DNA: TGTGCCAGCAGCCAAGATCGCCCCGACGGGGATGAGCAGTTCTTC.

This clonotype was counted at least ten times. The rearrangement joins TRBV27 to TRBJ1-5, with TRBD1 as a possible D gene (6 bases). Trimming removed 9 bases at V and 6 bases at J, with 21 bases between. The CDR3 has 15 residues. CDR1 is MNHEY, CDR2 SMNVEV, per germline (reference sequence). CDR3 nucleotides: TGTGCCAGATACTCCGAACAGGGCTCGTTTCAGCCCCAGCATTTT. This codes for CARYSEQGSFQPQHF.

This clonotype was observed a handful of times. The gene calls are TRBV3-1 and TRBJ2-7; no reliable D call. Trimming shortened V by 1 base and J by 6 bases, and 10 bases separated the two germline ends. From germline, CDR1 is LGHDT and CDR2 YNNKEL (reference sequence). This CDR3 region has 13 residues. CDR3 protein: CASSQGIRREQYF. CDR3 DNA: TGTGCCAGCAGCCAAGGTATTAGGCGCGAGCAGTACTTC.

CDR3 protein: CSAPTRTGVSNYGYTF. The DNA for the CDR3 is TGCAGTGCTCCCACGAGGACAGGGGTATCCAACTATGGCTACACCTTC. The gene calls are TRBV20-1 and TRBJ1-2, with TRBD1 identical over 9 bases. V shed 5 bases, J shed 2 bases, and the junction held 12 bases outside the gene matches. This CDR3 spans 16 amino acids. Germline-derived CDR1 and CDR2 are DFQATT and SNEGSKA (reference sequence).

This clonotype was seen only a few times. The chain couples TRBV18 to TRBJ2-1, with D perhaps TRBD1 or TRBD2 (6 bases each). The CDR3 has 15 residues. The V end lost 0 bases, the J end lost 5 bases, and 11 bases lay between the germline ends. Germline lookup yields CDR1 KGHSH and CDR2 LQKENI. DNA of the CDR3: TGTGCCAGCTCACCACCGGGCGGGGACAACAATGAGCAGTTCTTC. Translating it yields CASSPPGGDNNEQFF.

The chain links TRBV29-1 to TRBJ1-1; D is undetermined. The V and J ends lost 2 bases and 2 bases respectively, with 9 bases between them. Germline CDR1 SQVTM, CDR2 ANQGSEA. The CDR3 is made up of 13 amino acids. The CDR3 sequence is CSVEKGFNTEAFF. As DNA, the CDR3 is TGCAGCGTTGAAAAGGGTTTCAACACTGAAGCTTTCTTT.

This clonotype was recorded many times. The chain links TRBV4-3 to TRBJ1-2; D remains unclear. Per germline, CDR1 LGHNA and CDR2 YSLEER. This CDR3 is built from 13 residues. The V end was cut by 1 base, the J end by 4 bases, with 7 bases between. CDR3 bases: TGCGCCAGCAGCCAAGGGGTTACCTATGGCTACACCTTC. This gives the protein CASSQGVTYGYTF.

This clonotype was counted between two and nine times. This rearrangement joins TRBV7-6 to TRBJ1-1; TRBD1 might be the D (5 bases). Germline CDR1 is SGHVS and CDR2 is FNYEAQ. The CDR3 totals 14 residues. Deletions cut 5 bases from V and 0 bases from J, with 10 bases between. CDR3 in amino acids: CASSRGVMNTEAFF. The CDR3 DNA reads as TGTGCCAGCAGCCGGGGCGTCATGAACACTGAAGCTTTCTTT.

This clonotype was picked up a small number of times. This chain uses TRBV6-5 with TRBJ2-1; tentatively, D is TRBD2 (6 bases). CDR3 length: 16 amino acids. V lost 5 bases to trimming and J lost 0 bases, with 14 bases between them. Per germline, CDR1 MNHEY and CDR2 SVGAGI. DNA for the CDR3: TGTGCCAGCAGTCAACTAGCCTACAGCTCCTACAATGAGCAGTTCTTC. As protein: CASSQLAYSSYNEQFF.

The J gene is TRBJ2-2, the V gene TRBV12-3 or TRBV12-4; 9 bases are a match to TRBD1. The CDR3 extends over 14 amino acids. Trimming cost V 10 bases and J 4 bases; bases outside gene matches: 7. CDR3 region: CATDRDRATGELFF. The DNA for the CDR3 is TGTGCCACCGACCGGGACAGGGCCACCGGGGAGCTGTTTTTT.

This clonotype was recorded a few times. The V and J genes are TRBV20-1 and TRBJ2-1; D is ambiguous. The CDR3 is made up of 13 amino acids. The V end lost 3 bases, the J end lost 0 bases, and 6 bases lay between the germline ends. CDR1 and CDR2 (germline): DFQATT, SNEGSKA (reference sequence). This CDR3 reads CSARGYSYNEQFF. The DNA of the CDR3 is TGCAGTGCTAGGGGATACTCCTACAATGAGCAGTTCTTC.